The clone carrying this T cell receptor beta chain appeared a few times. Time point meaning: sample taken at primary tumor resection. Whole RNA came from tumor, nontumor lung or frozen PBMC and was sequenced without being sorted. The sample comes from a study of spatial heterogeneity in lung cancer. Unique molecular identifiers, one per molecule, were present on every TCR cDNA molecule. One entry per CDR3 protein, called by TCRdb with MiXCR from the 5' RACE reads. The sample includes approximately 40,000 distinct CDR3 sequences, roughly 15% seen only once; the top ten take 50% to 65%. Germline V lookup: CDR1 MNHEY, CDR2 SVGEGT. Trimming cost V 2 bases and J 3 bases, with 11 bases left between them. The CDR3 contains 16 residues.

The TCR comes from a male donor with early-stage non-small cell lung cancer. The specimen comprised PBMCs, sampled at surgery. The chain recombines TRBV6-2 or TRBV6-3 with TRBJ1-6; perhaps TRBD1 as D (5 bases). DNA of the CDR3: TGTGCCAGCAGTTACGGAGGGGACCTCTATAATTCACCCCTCCACTTT. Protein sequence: CASSYGGDLYNSPLHF.